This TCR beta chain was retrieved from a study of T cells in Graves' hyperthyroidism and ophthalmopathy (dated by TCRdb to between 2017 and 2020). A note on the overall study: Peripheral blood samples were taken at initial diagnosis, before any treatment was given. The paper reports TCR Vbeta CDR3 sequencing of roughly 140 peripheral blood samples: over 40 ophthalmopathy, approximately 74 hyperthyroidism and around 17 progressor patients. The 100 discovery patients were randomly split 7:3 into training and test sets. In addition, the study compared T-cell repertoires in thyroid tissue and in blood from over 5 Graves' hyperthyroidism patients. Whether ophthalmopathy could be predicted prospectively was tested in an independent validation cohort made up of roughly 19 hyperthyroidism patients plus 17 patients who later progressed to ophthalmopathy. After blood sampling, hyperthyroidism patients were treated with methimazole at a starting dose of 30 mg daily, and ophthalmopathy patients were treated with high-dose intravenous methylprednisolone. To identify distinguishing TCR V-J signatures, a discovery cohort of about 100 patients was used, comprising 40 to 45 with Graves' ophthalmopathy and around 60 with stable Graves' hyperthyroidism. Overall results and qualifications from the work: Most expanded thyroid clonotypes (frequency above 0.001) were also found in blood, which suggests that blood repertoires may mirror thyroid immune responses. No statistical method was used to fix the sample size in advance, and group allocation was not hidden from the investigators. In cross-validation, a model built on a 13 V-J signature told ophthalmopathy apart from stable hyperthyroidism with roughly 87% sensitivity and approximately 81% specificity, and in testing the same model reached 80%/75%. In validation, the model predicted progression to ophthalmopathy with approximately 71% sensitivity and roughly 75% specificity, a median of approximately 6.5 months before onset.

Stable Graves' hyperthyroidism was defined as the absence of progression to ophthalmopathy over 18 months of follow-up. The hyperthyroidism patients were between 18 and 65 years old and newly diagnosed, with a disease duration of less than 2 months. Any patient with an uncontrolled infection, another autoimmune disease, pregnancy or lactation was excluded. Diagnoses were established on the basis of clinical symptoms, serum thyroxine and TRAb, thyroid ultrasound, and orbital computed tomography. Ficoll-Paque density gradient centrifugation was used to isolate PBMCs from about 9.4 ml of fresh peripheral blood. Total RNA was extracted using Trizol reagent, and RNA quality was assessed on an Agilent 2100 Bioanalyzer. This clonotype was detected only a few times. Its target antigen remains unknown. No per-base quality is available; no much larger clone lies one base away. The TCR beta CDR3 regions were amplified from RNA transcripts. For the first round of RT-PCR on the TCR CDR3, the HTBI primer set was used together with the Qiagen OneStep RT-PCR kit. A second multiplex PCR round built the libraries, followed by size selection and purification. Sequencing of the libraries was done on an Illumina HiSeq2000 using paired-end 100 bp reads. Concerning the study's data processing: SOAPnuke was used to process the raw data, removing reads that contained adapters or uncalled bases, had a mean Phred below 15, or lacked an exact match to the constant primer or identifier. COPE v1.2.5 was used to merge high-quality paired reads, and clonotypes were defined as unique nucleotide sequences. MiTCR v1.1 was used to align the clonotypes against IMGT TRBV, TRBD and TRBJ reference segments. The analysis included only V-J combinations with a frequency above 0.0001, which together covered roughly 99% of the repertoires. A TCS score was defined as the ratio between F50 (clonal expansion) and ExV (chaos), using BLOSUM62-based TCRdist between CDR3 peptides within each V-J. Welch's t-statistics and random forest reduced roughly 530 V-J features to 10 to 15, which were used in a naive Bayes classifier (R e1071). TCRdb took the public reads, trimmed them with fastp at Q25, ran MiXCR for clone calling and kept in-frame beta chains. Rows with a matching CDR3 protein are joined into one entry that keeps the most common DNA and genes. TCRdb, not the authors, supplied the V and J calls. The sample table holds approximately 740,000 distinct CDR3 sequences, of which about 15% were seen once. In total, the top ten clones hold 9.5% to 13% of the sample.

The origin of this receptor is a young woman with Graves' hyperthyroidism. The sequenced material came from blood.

For the CDR3, the sequence is CSVDRDSRRQNYGYTF. Read as DNA, the sequence is TGCAGCGTTGATCGGGACAGCCGCCGTCAAAACTATGGCTACACCTTC. This sequence uses TRBV29-1 and TRBJ1-2, and TRBD1 matches 7 of the central bases. V and J are trimmed by 3 bases and 2 bases, and the gene matches miss 12 bases of the junction. Spanning cysteine to phenylalanine, the CDR3 consists of 16 amino acids. Kept here is only the CDR3 DNA, which spans 48 bases and is read in frame from base 1. The germline V gene yields SQVTM for CDR1 and ANQGSEA for CDR2.